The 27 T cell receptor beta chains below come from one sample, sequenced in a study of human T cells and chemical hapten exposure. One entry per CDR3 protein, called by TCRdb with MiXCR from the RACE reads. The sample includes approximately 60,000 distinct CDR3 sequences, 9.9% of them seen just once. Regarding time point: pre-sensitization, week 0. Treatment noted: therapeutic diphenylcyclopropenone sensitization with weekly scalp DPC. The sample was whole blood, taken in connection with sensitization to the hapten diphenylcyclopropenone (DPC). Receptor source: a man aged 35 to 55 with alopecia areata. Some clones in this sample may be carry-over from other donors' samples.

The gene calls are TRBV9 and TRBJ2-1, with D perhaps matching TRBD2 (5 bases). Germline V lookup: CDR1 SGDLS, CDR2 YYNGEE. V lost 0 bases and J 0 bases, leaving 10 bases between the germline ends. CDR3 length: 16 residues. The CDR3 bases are TGTGCCAGCAGCGTAGGACCGGGGAGCTCCTACAATGAGCAGTTCTTC. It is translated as CASSVGPGSSYNEQFF.

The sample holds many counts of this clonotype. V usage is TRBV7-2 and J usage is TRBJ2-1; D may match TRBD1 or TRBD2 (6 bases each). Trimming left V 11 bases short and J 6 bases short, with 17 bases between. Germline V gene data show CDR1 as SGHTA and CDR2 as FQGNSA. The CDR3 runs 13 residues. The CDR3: CAGGGTRPNEQFF. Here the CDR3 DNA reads TGTGCCGGAGGCGGGACACGGCCCAATGAGCAGTTCTTC.

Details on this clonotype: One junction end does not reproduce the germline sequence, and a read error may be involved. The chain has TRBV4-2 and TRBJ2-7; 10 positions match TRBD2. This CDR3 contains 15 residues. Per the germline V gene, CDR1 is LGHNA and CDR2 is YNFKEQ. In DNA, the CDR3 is TGTGTCAGCAGGGCAAGCGGGAGGGCCGTCGACGAGCAGTACTTC. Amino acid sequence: CVSRASGRAVDEQYF.

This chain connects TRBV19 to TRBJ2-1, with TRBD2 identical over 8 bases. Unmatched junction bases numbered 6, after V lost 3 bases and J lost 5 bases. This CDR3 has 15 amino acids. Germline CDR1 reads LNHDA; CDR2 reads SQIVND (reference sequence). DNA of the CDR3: TGTGCCAGTAGTATTCAGAGCGGGGGCAACAATGAGCAGTTCTTC. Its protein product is CASSIQSGGNNEQFF.

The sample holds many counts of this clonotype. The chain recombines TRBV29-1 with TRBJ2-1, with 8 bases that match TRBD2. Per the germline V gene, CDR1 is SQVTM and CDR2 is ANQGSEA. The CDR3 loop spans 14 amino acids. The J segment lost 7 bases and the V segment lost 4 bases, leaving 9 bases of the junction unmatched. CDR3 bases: TGCAGCGTTGGGGGACTAGTCACTAGGAATGAGCAGTTCTTC. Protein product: CSVGGLVTRNEQFF.

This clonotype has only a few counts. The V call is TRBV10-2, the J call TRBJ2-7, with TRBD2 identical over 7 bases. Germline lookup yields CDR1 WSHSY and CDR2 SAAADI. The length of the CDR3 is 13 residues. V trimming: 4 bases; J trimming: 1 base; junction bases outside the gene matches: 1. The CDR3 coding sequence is TGCGCCAGCAGTGTCGGGGGGTCCTACGAGCAGTACTTC. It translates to CASSVGGSYEQYF.

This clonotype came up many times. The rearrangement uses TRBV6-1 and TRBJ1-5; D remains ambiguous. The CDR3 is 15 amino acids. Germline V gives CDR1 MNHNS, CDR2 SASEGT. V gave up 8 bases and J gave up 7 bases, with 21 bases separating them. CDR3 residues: CASLRRVGPGQPQHF. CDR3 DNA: TGTGCCAGCCTTCGACGGGTAGGGCCGGGGCAGCCCCAGCATTTT.

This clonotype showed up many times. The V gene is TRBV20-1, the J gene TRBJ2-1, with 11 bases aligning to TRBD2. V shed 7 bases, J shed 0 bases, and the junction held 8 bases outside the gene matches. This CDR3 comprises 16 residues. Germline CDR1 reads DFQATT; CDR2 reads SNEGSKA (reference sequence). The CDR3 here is CSVRKLAGDSYNEQFF. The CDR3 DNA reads TGCAGTGTCAGGAAACTAGCGGGAGACTCCTACAATGAGCAGTTCTTC.

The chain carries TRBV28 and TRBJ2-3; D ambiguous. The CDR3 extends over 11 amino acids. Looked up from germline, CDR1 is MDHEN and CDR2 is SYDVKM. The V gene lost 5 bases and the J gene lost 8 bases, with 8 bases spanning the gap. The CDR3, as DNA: TGTGCCAGCAGTCCTATGGTTACGCAGTATTTT. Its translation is CASSPMVTQYF.

DNA of the CDR3: TGTGCCAGCAGTGAAGGCAACTCTGGGGCCAACGTCCTGACTTTC. This gives the protein CASSEGNSGANVLTF. The gene calls are TRBV6-1 and TRBJ2-6; no clear D. CDR1 and CDR2 (germline): MNHNS, SASEGT. V was pared by 1 base and J by 0 bases, with 4 bases between. This CDR3 comprises 15 residues.

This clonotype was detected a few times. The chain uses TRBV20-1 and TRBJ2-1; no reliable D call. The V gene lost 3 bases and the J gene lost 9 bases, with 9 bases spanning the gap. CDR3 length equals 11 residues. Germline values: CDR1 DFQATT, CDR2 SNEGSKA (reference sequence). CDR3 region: CSARAIGEQFF. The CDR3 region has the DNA TGCAGTGCTAGGGCAATAGGTGAGCAGTTCTTC.

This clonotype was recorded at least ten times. The CDR3 loop reads CASSEQGVGTDTQYF. The CDR3 DNA reads TGTGCCAGCAGCGAACAGGGGGTCGGCACAGATACGCAGTATTTT. This rearrangement joins TRBV5-4 to TRBJ2-3, with 8 positions matching TRBD1. With 4 bases clipped from V and 1 base from J, the junction kept 5 bases outside the gene matches. Germline V CDR1 and CDR2: SGHNT, YYREEE (reference sequence). The CDR3 totals 15 residues. The complete variable domain, with remaining parts taken from reference TRBV5-4 and TRBJ2-3, reads ETGVTQSPTHLIKTRGQQVTLRCSSQSGHNTVSWYQQALGQGPQFIFQYYREEENGRGNFPPRFSGLQFPNYSSELNVNALELDDSALYLCASSEQGVGTDTQYFGPGTRLTVL.

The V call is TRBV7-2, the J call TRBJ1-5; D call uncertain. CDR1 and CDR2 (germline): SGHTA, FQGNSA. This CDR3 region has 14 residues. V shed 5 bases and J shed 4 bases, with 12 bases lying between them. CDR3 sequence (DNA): TGTGCCAGCAGCACCGGACGCAGTAATCAGCCCCAGCATTTT. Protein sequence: CASSTGRSNQPQHF.

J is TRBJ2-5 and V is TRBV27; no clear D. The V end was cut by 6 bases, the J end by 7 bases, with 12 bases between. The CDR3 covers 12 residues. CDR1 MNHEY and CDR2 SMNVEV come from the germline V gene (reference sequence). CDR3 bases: TGTGCCAGCAGCGGCCTGGGTTTGACCCAGTACTTC. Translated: CASSGLGLTQYF.

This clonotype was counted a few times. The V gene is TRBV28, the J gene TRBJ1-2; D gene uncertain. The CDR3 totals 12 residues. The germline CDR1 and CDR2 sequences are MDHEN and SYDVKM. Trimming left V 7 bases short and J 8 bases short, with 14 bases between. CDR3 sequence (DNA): TGTGCCAGCACCAATTATCCCGGGGGCTACACCTTC. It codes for CASTNYPGGYTF.

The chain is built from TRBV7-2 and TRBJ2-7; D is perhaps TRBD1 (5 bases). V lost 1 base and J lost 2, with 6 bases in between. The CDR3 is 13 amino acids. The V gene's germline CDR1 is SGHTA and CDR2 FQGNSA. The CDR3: CASSLVGAYEQYF. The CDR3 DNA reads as TGTGCCAGCAGCTTAGTAGGGGCCTACGAGCAGTACTTC.

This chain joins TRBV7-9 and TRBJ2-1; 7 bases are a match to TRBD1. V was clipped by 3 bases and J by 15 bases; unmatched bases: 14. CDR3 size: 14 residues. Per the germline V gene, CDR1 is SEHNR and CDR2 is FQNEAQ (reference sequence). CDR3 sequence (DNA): TGTGCCAGCAGCTTCGAACATAGACAGGGCACCACGTTCTTC. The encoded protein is CASSFEHRQGTTFF.

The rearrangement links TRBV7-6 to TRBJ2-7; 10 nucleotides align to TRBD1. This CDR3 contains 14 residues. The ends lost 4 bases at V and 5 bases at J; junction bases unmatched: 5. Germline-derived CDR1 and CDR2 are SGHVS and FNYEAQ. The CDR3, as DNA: TGTGCCAGCAGCTGGGGACAGGGGATCCACGAGCAGTACTTC. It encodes CASSWGQGIHEQYF.

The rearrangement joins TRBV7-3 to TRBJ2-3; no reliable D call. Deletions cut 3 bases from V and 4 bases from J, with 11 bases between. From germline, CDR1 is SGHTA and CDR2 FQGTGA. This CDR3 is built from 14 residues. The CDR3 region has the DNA TGTGCCAGCAGCTTGGGTAGACCCCCAGATACGCAGTATTTT. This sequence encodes CASSLGRPPDTQYF.

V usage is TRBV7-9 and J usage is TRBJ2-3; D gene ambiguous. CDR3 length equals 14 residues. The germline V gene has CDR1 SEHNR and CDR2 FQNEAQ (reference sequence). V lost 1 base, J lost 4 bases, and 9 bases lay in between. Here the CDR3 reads CASSLVRLSDTQYF. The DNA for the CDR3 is TGTGCCAGCAGCTTAGTCCGCCTCTCAGATACGCAGTATTTT.

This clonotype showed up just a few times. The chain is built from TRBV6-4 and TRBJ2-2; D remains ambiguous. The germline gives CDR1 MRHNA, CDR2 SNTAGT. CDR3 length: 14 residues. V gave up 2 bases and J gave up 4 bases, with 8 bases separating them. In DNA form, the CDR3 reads TGTGCCAGCAGTGACCGACTGTCCACCGGGGAGCTGTTTTTT. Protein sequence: CASSDRLSTGELFF.

CDR3 protein: CASTYRGSNSPLHF. The CDR3 bases are TGTGCCAGCACCTACAGGGGGTCGAATTCACCCCTCCACTTT. The V and J genes are TRBV27 and TRBJ1-6, with 8 bases matching TRBD1. This CDR3 region has 14 residues. Germline CDR1 is MNHEY and CDR2 is SMNVEV (reference sequence). The J segment lost 7 bases and the V segment lost 7 bases, leaving 6 bases of the junction unmatched.

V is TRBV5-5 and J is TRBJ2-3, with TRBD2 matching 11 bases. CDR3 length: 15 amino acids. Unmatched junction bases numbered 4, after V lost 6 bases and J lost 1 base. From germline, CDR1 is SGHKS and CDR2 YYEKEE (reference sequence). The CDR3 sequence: CASNLLAGGTDTQYF. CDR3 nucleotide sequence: TGTGCCAGCAACCTACTAGCGGGAGGCACAGATACGCAGTATTTT.

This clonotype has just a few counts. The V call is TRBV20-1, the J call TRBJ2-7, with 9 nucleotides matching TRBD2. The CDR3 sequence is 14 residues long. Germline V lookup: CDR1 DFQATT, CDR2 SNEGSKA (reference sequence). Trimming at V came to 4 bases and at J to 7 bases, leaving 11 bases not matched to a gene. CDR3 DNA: TGCAGTGCTAAGGCGGGAGGGCCCCTCGGGGAGCAGTACTTC. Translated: CSAKAGGPLGEQYF.

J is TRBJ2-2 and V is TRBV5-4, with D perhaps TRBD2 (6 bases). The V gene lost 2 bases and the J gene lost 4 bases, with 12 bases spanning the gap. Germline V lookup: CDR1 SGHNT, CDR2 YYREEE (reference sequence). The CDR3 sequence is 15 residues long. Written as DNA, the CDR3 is TGTGCCAGCAGCTTAGGAGGGGCGGGCACCGGGGAGCTGTTTTTT. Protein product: CASSLGGAGTGELFF.

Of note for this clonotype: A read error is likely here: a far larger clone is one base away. The CDR3 reads CASSYPYEQYF. As DNA, the CDR3 is TGTGCCAGCAGTTACCCCTACGAGCAGTACTTC. V gene TRBV6-2 or TRBV6-3 combines with J gene TRBJ2-7; D is ambiguous. V was cut by 2 bases and J by 2 bases, with 1 base left in between. The CDR3 is 11 residues long. The germline V gene encodes CDR1 MNHEY and CDR2 SVGEGT.

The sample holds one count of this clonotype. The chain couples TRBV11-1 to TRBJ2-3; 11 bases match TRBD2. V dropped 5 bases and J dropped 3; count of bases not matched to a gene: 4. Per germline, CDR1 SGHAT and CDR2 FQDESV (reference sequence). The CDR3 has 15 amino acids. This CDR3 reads CASSAGTSGTDTQYF. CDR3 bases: TGTGCCAGCAGCGCCGGGACTAGCGGTACAGATACGCAGTATTTT.